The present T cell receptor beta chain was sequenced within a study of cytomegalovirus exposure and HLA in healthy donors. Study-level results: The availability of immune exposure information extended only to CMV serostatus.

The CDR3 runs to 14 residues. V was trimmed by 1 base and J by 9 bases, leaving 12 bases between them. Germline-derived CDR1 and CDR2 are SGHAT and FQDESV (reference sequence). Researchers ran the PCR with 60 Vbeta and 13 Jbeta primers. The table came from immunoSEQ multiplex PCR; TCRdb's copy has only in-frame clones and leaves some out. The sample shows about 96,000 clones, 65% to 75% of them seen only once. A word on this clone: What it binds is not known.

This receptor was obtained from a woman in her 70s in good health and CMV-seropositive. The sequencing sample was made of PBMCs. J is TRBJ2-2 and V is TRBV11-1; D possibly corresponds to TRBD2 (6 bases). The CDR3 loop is CASSLDALARELFF. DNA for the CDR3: TGTGCCAGCAGCTTAGATGCACTAGCCAGGGAGCTGTTTTTT.